Listed below are T cell receptor beta chains from one sample, sequenced in a study of blood T cell repertoires in COVID-19. Sequencing used immunoSEQ multiplex PCR; TCRdb keeps in-frame clones, though not all of them. The sample includes 300,000 or so clones, approximately 88% of them seen just once. The specimen sequenced was peripheral blood. These receptors all come from a woman in her 30s who had recovered from COVID-19. Each CDR3 is given with its conserved first and last residue. The D gene is left open where the match is weak. A row's size may be missing; if present it is once, few, many or a size class.

V: TRBV13
D: .
J: TRBJ1-5
size: .
DNA: TGTGCCAGCAGCCACACAGGGAGCAATCAGCCCCAGCATTTT
CDR3: CASSHTGSNQPQHF

V: TRBV30
D: .
J: TRBJ1-1
size: .
DNA: TGTGCCTGGAGTTACAGGGTGGACACTGAAGCTTTCTTT
CDR3: CAWSYRVDTEAFF

V: TRBV5-6
D: .
J: TRBJ1-3
size: .
DNA: TGTGCCAGCAGTCCACTGGACGGGAGCTCTGGAAACACCATATATTTT
CDR3: CASSPLDGSSGNTIYF

V: TRBV10-3
D: TRBD1
J: TRBJ1-4
size: once
DNA: TGTGCCATCAGCTACCCGGGACAGACGAGAGGACTGTTTTTT
CDR3: CAISYPGQTRGLFF

V: TRBV28
D: TRBD1
J: TRBJ2-7
size: .
DNA: TGTGCCAGCAGTATCATTCCGACAGGGGTAAACTACGAGCAGTACTTC
CDR3: CASSIIPTGVNYEQYF

V: TRBV19
D: TRBD2
J: TRBJ2-3
size: .
DNA: TGTGCCAGTAGTTCAGGACTAGCGGGGTTATCTAGCACAGATACGCAGTATTTT
CDR3: CASSSGLAGLSSTDTQYF

V: TRBV28
D: .
J: TRBJ1-4
size: .
DNA: TGTGCCAGCAGTTTAGGGGGGGGTGAAAAACTGTTTTTT
CDR3: CASSLGGGEKLFF

V: TRBV28
D: TRBD2
J: TRBJ2-1
size: .
DNA: TGTGCCAGCACCCCAAGGAGGTTGGCTAGCGGCAATGAGCAGTTCTTC
CDR3: CASTPRRLASGNEQFF

V: TRBV5-6
D: .
J: TRBJ2-2
size: .
DNA: TGTGCCAGCAGCTTTTTACAGGGAAACACCGGGGAGCTGTTTTTT
CDR3: CASSFLQGNTGELFF

V: TRBV20-1
D: .
J: TRBJ2-7
size: .
DNA: TGCAGTGCTTTACAGCCCTACGAGCAGTACTTC
CDR3: CSALQPYEQYF

V: TRBV18
D: .
J: TRBJ2-7
size: .
DNA: TGTGCCAGCTCCCCCGACATCGAATCCGACGAGCAGTACTTC
CDR3: CASSPDIESDEQYF

V: TRBV15
D: .
J: TRBJ2-1
size: once
DNA: TGTGCCACCAGCAGAGAAATCGTAGACTATGAGCAGTTCTTC
CDR3: CATSREIVDYEQFF

V: TRBV2
D: .
J: TRBJ1-2
size: .
DNA: TGTGCCAGCAGTGAAGGCCGACAGGTTTTCTTCTATGGCTACACCTTC
CDR3: CASSEGRQVFFYGYTF

V: TRBV4-3
D: TRBD1
J: TRBJ2-6
size: .
DNA: TGCGCCAGCAGCCAAGATCGAGCCCGGGACAGGCGTCTCTCTGGGGCCAACGTCCTGACTTTC
CDR3: CASSQDRARDRRLSGANVLTF

V: TRBV5-6
D: .
J: TRBJ1-4
size: .
DNA: TGTGCCAGCAGCTTACGTAGCGGGAATGAAAAACTGTTTTTT
CDR3: CASSLRSGNEKLFF

V: TRBV6-1
D: .
J: TRBJ1-2
size: .
DNA: TGTGCCACCCTAGGTCTAGGGAGAAACTATGGCTACACCTTC
CDR3: CATLGLGRNYGYTF

V: TRBV6-5
D: .
J: TRBJ1-2
size: .
DNA: TGTGCCAGCAGTTACGGGAGCCATGGCTACACCTTC
CDR3: CASSYGSHGYTF